These 6 T cell receptor beta chains came from one sample sequenced in a study of vaccination effects on CD4 cells after COVID-19. TCRdb's table, derived via immunoSEQ multiplex PCR, lists solely in-frame clones and lacks some. The sample yields 50,000 or so clones, about 74% seen once. Culture proceeded for 10 days, and CD4+ T cells were then isolated. By PCR, the person was confirmed to have had SARS-CoV-2 infection between March and December 2020. Either the mRNA-1273 or the BNT162b2 vaccine was given to participants as two doses. For these TCRs, the target antigens are not known. This specimen consisted of CD4+ T cells from PBMCs cultured without peptide, obtained after COVID-19 vaccination. Source of these receptors: a human donor who had a prior SARS-CoV-2 infection.

This clone was recorded a few times. J is TRBJ2-3 and V is TRBV12-5, with a weak D call TRBD2 (6 bases). The CDR3 spans 13 residues. Trimming cost V 3 bases and J 6 bases, with 10 bases left between them. The V gene's germline CDR1 is LGHNT and CDR2 FRNRAP. CDR3: CASGFAGLDTQYF. CDR3 DNA: TGTGCTAGTGGTTTTGCGGGACTCGATACGCAGTATTTT.

The V and J genes are TRBV25-1 and TRBJ1-5; 7 nucleotides align to TRBD1. V shed 4 bases, J shed 5 bases, and the junction held 5 bases outside the gene matches. Germline assignment: CDR1 MGHDK and CDR2 SYGVNS. This CDR3 is 14 amino acids long. The CDR3 region is CASSGAGGDQPQHF. The DNA for the CDR3 is TGTGCCAGCAGTGGGGCAGGGGGGGATCAGCCCCAGCATTTT.

The rearrangement links TRBV15 to TRBJ2-3; TRBD1 agrees at 9 bases. V lost 3 bases to trimming and J lost 4 bases; unmatched junction nucleotides: 8. The CDR3 extends over 16 amino acids. The V gene's germline CDR1 is LNHNV and CDR2 YYDKDF (reference sequence). CDR3 amino acids: CATSSPGDRASDTQYF. For the CDR3, the DNA is TGTGCCACCAGCAGCCCGGGGGACAGGGCATCAGATACGCAGTATTTT. Filled out from reference TRBV15 and TRBJ2-3, the complete variable domain reads DAMVIQNPRYQVTQFGKPVTLSCSQTLNHNVMYWYQQKSSQAPKLLFHYYDKDFNNEADTPDNFQSRRPNTSFCFLDIRSPGLGDTAMYLCATSSPGDRASDTQYFGPGTRLTVL.

The gene calls are TRBV11-2 and TRBJ2-5; no firm D call. Germline V gene sequence: CDR1 SGHAT, CDR2 FQNNGV. Trimming took 5 bases from V and 5 from J, leaving 15 bases between them. The CDR3 covers 14 residues. The CDR3 coding sequence is TGTGCCAGCAGCCTAAGAATTAATGAGGAGACCCAGTACTTC. It translates to CASSLRINEETQYF.

The chain links TRBV9 to TRBJ2-7; TRBD1 is a possible D gene (6 bases). The V gene lost 4 bases and the J gene lost 0 bases, with 11 bases spanning the gap. The germline CDR1 and CDR2 sequences are SGDLS and YYNGEE. This CDR3 spans 14 amino acids. CDR3 amino acids: CASSFRDNSYEQYF. The CDR3 coding sequence is TGTGCCAGCAGCTTCCGGGACAACTCCTACGAGCAGTACTTC.

The genes are TRBV7-9 and TRBJ2-1; TRBD2 matches at 15 bases. The V gene's germline CDR1 is SEHNR and CDR2 FQNEAQ (reference sequence). The ends lost 5 bases at V and 8 bases at J; junction bases unmatched: 10. This CDR3 has 17 amino acids. DNA of the CDR3: TGTGCCAGCAGCCGTACTGGGACTAGCGGGGGGAAGCATGAGCAGTTCTTC. Protein sequence: CASSRTGTSGGKHEQFF.